This TCR beta chain was sequenced in a study of shared clonotypes between healthy human individuals. The ends lost 5 bases at V and 2 bases at J; junction bases unmatched: 6. Germline V gene lookup returns CDR1 MNHNS and CDR2 SASEGT. The length of the CDR3 is 15 residues. For unsorted PBMC, 300 ng DNA per replicate equaled around 27,000 T cell genomes. Ten immunoSEQ deep assay plates were used to sequence unsorted PBMC DNA. Original analysis: ImmunoSEQ supplied junction-only sequences lacking quality scores, so filtering was different. This table comes from immunoSEQ multiplex PCR, and its TCRdb copy is limited to in-frame clones, with some not included. V, J and clone size were drawn from that table, and D and trimming were deduced from the DNA. Of hundreds of thousands of clones listed, roughly three quarters are singletons. Each of the donors was a healthy adult who was HIV-negative and had not had a recent acute infection or vaccination.

Sequencing was done on a sample of PBMCs. The receptor comes from a woman in her 40s in good health. Some clones in this sample may be carry-over from other donors' samples. V gene TRBV6-1 combines with J gene TRBJ1-2; 9 bases map to TRBD1. CDR3 sequence (DNA): TGTGCCAGCAGTATACGGGACAGGGAAAACTATGGCTACACCTTC. Amino acids: CASSIRDRENYGYTF.